This T cell receptor (beta chain) comes out of a study of cytomegalovirus exposure and HLA in healthy donors. The CDR3 is 14 residues long. V was pared by 8 bases and J by 5 bases, with 9 bases of the junction left unmatched. Germline CDR1 is MNHEY and CDR2 is SVGAGI. Measured with immunoSEQ multiplex PCR; TCRdb has only the in-frame clones, and not every one. The sample contains about 130,000 clones, 70% to 90% of which appear only once. The chain employs TRBV6-5 and TRBJ2-5, with TRBD2 matching over 9 bases. This TCR came from a woman aged 30 to 39 in good health and CMV-seropositive. Specimen: PBMCs. Here the CDR3 reads CASHPAGGGETQYF. CDR3 nucleotide sequence: TGTGCCAGCCATCCTGCGGGGGGGGGTGAGACCCAGTACTTC.